The clone carrying this T cell receptor (beta chain) has a single count. Antigen: not known. The record originates from a study of cytomegalovirus exposure and HLA in healthy donors. The repertoire was sequenced with immunoSEQ multiplex PCR; TCRdb's copy has only in-frame clones and lacks some. The repertoire consists of over 200,000 clones, with 80% to 90% occurring once and the leading ten covering 2.9%. Study-wide results and caveats: Associated with cytomegalovirus, according to the listing, were around 160 TCR beta chains.

The CDR3 spans 15 residues. With 0 bases clipped from V and 6 bases from J, the junction kept 2 bases outside the gene matches. Germline values: CDR1 MNHNS, CDR2 SASEGT. The sequenced sample consisted of PBMCs. The rearrangement uses TRBV6-1 and TRBJ1-5; 10 bases map to TRBD1. This receptor was obtained from a woman aged 18-30 years in good health and CMV-seronegative. The CDR3 nucleotides are TGTGCCAGCAGTGAAGCGTGGACAGGGGGTCAGCCCCAGCATTTT. This gives the protein CASSEAWTGGQPQHF.